A single TCR beta chain is shown here with its context. Its antigen is still unknown. Nothing much larger sits one base from this clone, and base qualities are not available. The CDR3 covers 14 residues, taking in both the cysteine and the phenylalanine. Of the read, only the CDR3 DNA is kept; its 42 bases are in frame from base 1. At the junction V is shortened by 3 bases and J by 5 bases; bases outside the gene matches: 5. For CDR1 and CDR2, the germline V gene lists SGHAT and FQNNGV. These data come from a study of beta chain features in type 1 diabetes (dated by TCRdb to between 2018 and 2020). Describing the broader study: Patients and healthy donors did not differ in mean age, gender distribution, total cell number or subset yield. A total of 85 million to 110 million sorted cells were examined across all samples, and RNA yield correlated strongly with the number of cells per subset. Regulatory and stem cell-like memory subsets were isolated from only 8 patients and roughly 8 healthy donors, whereas naive and central memory subsets came from all 30 or so donors. The study compared the TCRB repertoires of sorted circulating CD4+ T cell subsets in recently diagnosed type 1 diabetes patients with those in matched healthy donors. General findings and caveats noted by the study authors: At VDJ recombination sites, patients with type 1 diabetes made fewer insertions and deleted more nucleotides, a pattern implying thymic rearrangement abnormalities. Sequencing cDNA rather than genomic DNA could over-represent highly expressing activated cells, although activation and CD3 levels did not differ between groups. PCR might favor shorter templates, but patient and control samples were amplified and corrected together, so any skew would affect both groups equally. Naive, central memory and regulatory TCRB repertoires appeared more similar among patients than among healthy donors. Type 1 diabetes patients showed a moderate but significant shortening of TCRB CDR3 length in all four CD4+ subsets. HLA sub-analyses involved small numbers of individuals, so any influence of HLA type on TCRB rearrangement remained unresolved.

All of the isolated RNA was reverse transcribed with the High Capacity cDNA Reverse Transcription Kit, so expressed TCRB transcripts were sequenced. Deep immunoSEQ sequencing was applied to naive, central memory and regulatory T cell samples, giving an average of about 3.4 million total reads per sample. After sorted cells were lysed in RLT buffer, RNA was extracted with DNase-treated RNeasy Micro or Mini kits, with the choice depending on cell number. To prevent cross-contamination, every cell subset was processed on its own, while patient and healthy donor samples were processed together. Using the immunoSEQ multiplex PCR, TCRB sequences were amplified from cDNA into 87-bp fragments spanning the CDR3 region. Amplicons were sequenced on the Illumina HiSeq platform. The study's own analysis went as follows. PCR bias was computationally corrected using synthetic template baselines, reads within Hamming distance 2 were collapsed, and singletons that could not be merged were discarded. By aligning reads against IMGT, V, D and J genes, CDR3 length, and insertions or deletions at six rearrangement sites were assigned. Clonotype counts were normalized to sorted cell number within each subset before computing true diversity and Gini coefficients with the tcR R package. Repertoire sharing was quantified using the overlap coefficient calculated on TCRB nucleotide sequences. TCRdb limited this immuneACCESS table to in-frame rearrangements with V and J called. A share of clones is missing; checked studies link under half to unresolved V genes, and the rest is unexplained. V, J and clone size are those of that table, while D and trimming were read from the DNA. A total of approximately 170,000 clones appear in this sample, approximately 9.9% of them only once. Jointly, the top ten make up 2% to 2.5% of the sample.

From each donor, a single peripheral blood sample of around 120 mL on average was drawn into heparinised tubes. A BD FACSAria II and a panel including CD45RO, CCR7, CD25, CD127, CD95 and CD27 were used to sort naive, central memory, regulatory and stem cell-like memory CD4+ T cells. A purity above 95% was achieved for all sorted populations. Right away, PBMCs were isolated by Lymphoprep density gradient centrifugation and were stained directly, with no culture step. So that batch effects would be minimized, each experiment stained and sorted samples in pairs, pairing one healthy donor with one patient.

Recombination joined TRBV11-2 with TRBJ2-7, with 9 middle bases fitting TRBD1. Sequencing was carried out using central memory CD4+ T cells from blood. This TCR derives from a woman under 30 in good health. CDR3 loop: CASSFNRGQNEQYF. The nucleotides read TGTGCCAGCAGCTTCAACAGGGGGCAGAACGAGCAGTACTTC.